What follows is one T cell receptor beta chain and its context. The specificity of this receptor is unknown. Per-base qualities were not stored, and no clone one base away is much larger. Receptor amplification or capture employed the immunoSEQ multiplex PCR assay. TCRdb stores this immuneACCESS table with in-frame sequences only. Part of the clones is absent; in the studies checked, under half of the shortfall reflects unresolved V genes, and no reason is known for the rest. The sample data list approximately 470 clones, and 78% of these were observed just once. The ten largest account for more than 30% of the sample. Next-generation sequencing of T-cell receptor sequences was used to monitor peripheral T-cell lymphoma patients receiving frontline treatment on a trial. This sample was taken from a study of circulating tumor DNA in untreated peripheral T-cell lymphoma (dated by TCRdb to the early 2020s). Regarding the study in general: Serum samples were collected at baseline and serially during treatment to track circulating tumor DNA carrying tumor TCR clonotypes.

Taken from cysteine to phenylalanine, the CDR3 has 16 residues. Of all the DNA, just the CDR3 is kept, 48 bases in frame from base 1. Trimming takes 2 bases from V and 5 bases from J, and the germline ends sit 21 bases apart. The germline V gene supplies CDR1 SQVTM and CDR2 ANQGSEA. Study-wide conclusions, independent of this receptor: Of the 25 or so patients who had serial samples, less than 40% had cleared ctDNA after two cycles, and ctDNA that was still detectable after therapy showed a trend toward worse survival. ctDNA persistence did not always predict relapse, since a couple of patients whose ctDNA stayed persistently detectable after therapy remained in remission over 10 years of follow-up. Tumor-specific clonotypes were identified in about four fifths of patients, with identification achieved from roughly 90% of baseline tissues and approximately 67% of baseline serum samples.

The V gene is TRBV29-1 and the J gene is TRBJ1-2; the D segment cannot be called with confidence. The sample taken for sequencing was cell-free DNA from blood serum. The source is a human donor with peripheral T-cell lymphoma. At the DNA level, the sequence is TGCAGCGTTGAATCGGAAAATCGCCTTTTTCGATATGGCTACACCTTC. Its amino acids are CSVESENRLFRYGYTF.